One and the same sample provided the 30 T cell receptor beta chains below, sequenced in a study of T cells in localized non-small cell lung cancer. Sequencing used immunoSEQ multiplex PCR; TCRdb keeps in-frame clones, though not all of them. This table holds over 70,000 clones, 86% found once. Sequencing was performed on peripheral blood, taken before any cancer treatment. These receptors all come from a male donor older than 55 with stage III squamous cell lung carcinoma.

This sequence joins TRBV13 and TRBJ2-3; 7 positions match TRBD1. The germline CDR1 and CDR2 sequences are PRHDT and FYEKMQ (reference sequence). This CDR3 is built from 17 residues. V shed 5 bases and J 0 bases; nucleotides not matched to a gene: 11. CDR3 nucleotides: TGTGCCAGCAGCCAATTAGCCGGGGACAGTAGCACAGATACGCAGTATTTT. Translating gives CASSQLAGDSSTDTQYF.

The V and J genes are TRBV6-7 and TRBJ2-7; maybe TRBD1 (5 bases). TRBV6-7 is identified as an open reading frame with a role that is uncertain. V was pared by 2 bases and J by 5 bases, with 16 bases between. This CDR3 has 15 amino acids. The CDR3 here is CASSYAAGLVHEQYV. The CDR3 nucleotides read TGTGCCAGCAGTTACGCGGCAGGGTTAGTCCACGAGCAGTACGTC.

The chain joins TRBV6-5 to TRBJ1-2; D gene ambiguous. Germline CDR1 reads MNHEY; CDR2 reads SVGAGI. The CDR3 contains 14 residues. V lost 6 bases and J lost 5, with 16 bases in between. The CDR3 spells CASSLDGKYYGYTF. CDR3 coding DNA: TGTGCCAGCAGCCTGGACGGAAAATATTATGGCTACACCTTC.

This clone was seen only once. The chain has TRBV20-1 and TRBJ2-5, with a weak D call TRBD1 (6 bases). Germline CDR1 and CDR2: DFQATT and SNEGSKA (reference sequence). Trimming took 7 bases from V and 1 from J, leaving 7 bases between them. The CDR3 consists of 11 residues. The CDR3 nucleotides are TGCAGTGTGGACAGCCAAGAGACCCAGTACTTC. Its translation: CSVDSQETQYF.

This chain joins TRBV4-3 and TRBJ2-5; possible D gene TRBD2, 6 bases. CDR3 length equals 15 residues. The V gene's germline CDR1 is LGHNA and CDR2 YSLEER. The V gene lost 0 bases and the J gene lost 5 bases, with 13 bases spanning the gap. The CDR3 spells CASSQDRGGRETQYF. The CDR3 nucleotides read TGCGCCAGCAGCCAAGATCGCGGAGGGAGGGAGACCCAGTACTTC.

The chain links TRBV7-9 to TRBJ2-1; 9 bases are a match to TRBD2. CDR3 size: 16 residues. Germline CDR1 SEHNR, CDR2 FQNEAQ (reference sequence). The ends lost 4 bases at V and 8 bases at J; junction bases unmatched: 12. The CDR3 bases are TGTGCCAGCAGCTCCTTGGCGGGGGGGGCCTTGGATGAGCAGTTCTTC. It specifies CASSSLAGGALDEQFF.

This clone was seen more than once but under ten times. V is TRBV2 and J is TRBJ1-5; D ambiguous. CDR1 is SNHLY and CDR2 is FYNNEI in the germline V gene. The CDR3 runs to 14 residues. With 6 bases removed from V and 0 bases from J, the gap between germline ends came to 9 bases. The chain's CDR3 is CASSRSYSNQPQHF. The CDR3 DNA is TGTGCCAGCAGCAGATCTTATAGCAATCAGCCCCAGCATTTT.

The chain employs TRBV2 and TRBJ1-2, with D perhaps matching TRBD1 (6 bases). The CDR3 is 15 amino acids. Germline V gene sequence: CDR1 SNHLY, CDR2 FYNNEI. The V gene lost 5 bases and the J gene lost 2 bases, with 15 bases spanning the gap. This CDR3 reads CASSPDRTLNYGYTF. DNA of the CDR3: TGTGCCAGCAGTCCTGACAGGACATTGAACTATGGCTACACCTTC.

V gene TRBV30 combines with J gene TRBJ1-2; 11 bases align to TRBD1. Looked up from germline, CDR1 is GTSNPN and CDR2 is SVGIG (reference sequence). V was clipped by 1 base and J by 1 base; unmatched bases: 8. This CDR3 has 17 amino acids. The CDR3 DNA sequence: TGTGCCTGGAGTGGAGGGGACAGGGGGAGCCATAACTATGGCTACACCTTC. Translated, it gives CAWSGGDRGSHNYGYTF.

The chain is built from TRBV5-5 and TRBJ2-1; unclear D gene. The CDR3 runs 15 residues. The germline V gene has CDR1 SGHKS and CDR2 YYEKEE (reference sequence). The V gene lost 2 bases and the J gene lost 6 bases, with 15 bases spanning the gap. CDR3 region: CASSLGPFAANEQFF. In DNA form, the CDR3 reads TGTGCCAGCAGCTTAGGACCATTCGCCGCCAATGAGCAGTTCTTC.

V gene TRBV29-1 combines with J gene TRBJ2-5, with a tentative D call TRBD2 (5 bases). Germline lookup yields CDR1 SQVTM and CDR2 ANQGSEA. This CDR3 contains 13 residues. V lost 4 bases and J lost 2, with 11 bases in between. The CDR3 DNA follows: TGCAGCGTTGGCGGGCAGGCGCAAGAGACCCAGTACTTC. Its protein product is CSVGGQAQETQYF.

This clone has only one observation. The chain has TRBV29-1 and TRBJ2-7; 11 bases agree with TRBD2. The CDR3 is made up of 14 amino acids. Germline CDR1 SQVTM, CDR2 ANQGSEA. Trimming removed 7 bases from V and 5 bases from J; junction bases left unmatched: 10. The CDR3 spells CSAPLLAGVNEQYV. The CDR3 region has the DNA TGCAGCGCTCCACTACTAGCGGGGGTCAACGAGCAGTACGTC.

The genes are TRBV25-1 and TRBJ2-2; 8 bases are a match to TRBD2. Germline CDR1 MGHDK, CDR2 SYGVNS. This CDR3 is 17 amino acids long. After removal of 2 bases from V and 5 bases from J, the junction contained 10 bases not matched to a gene. Written as DNA, the CDR3 is TGTGCCAGCAGTGAAACGTTAGCGGGGCCTCGAACCGGGGAGCTGTTTTTT. The encoded protein is CASSETLAGPRTGELFF.

The rearrangement joins TRBV5-4 to TRBJ1-6; D remains ambiguous. Germline values: CDR1 SGHNT, CDR2 YYREEE (reference sequence). The CDR3 covers 16 residues. With 0 bases removed from V and 4 bases from J, the gap between germline ends came to 11 bases. CDR3 in amino acids: CASSLEGGPYNSPLHF. CDR3 sequence (DNA): TGTGCCAGCAGCTTGGAGGGAGGGCCTTATAATTCACCCCTCCACTTT.

The chain combines TRBV7-2 with TRBJ2-3; D is perhaps TRBD1 (6 bases). V lost 5 bases and J 4 bases, leaving 13 bases between the germline ends. This CDR3 is 14 amino acids long. Germline V gene lookup returns CDR1 SGHTA and CDR2 FQGNSA. CDR3 sequence (DNA): TGTGCCAGCAGCCCGGGACAAGAGTCAGATACGCAGTATTTT. Its protein product is CASSPGQESDTQYF.

This rearrangement joins TRBV7-8 to TRBJ2-5, with D unresolved. The germline V gene encodes CDR1 SGHVS and CDR2 FQNEAQ. This CDR3 is built from 13 residues. V shed 10 bases and J shed 5 bases, with 17 bases lying between them. The CDR3 loop is CATRGPWVETQYF. The CDR3 bases are TGTGCCACCAGAGGACCTTGGGTGGAGACCCAGTACTTC.

The rearrangement links TRBV5-5 to TRBJ2-2, with 7 positions matching TRBD1. Trimming took 3 bases from V and 6 from J; bases not matched to a gene: 5. The CDR3 contains 14 residues. Germline V CDR1 and CDR2: SGHKS, YYEKEE (reference sequence). Here the CDR3 reads CASSWTGPPGELFF. CDR3 DNA sequence: TGTGCCAGCAGCTGGACAGGCCCTCCCGGGGAGCTGTTTTTT.

This clone came up once. The rearrangement joins TRBV7-8 to TRBJ1-1, with a possible D match to TRBD1 (5 bases). The germline V gene has CDR1 SGHVS and CDR2 FQNEAQ. V was trimmed by 5 bases and J by 6 bases, leaving 16 bases between them. The CDR3 has 14 amino acids. The DNA of the CDR3 is TGTGCCAGCAGCCCCTTCGATGGGGCTGCTGAAGCTTTCTTT. Protein: CASSPFDGAAEAFF.

The V gene is TRBV5-4, the J gene TRBJ1-6; D remains unclear. From germline, CDR1 is SGHNT and CDR2 YYREEE (reference sequence). There are 14 residues in the CDR3. V was clipped by 6 bases and J by 6 bases, with 13 bases between them. The CDR3 DNA is TGTGCCAGCACCCGCTATGGTAGTAATTCACCCCTCCACTTT. Amino acids: CASTRYGSNSPLHF.

The rearrangement links TRBV10-3 to TRBJ2-1; 7 nucleotides align to TRBD2. Per germline, CDR1 ENHRY and CDR2 SYGVKD. Trimming cost V 0 bases and J 6 bases; bases outside gene matches: 8. The CDR3 totals 16 residues. The DNA of the CDR3 is TGTGCCATCAGTGAGTCGGGGCTAGCGGTGATCAATGAGCAGTTCTTC. This translates into CAISESGLAVINEQFF.

This clone appeared many times. The gene calls are TRBV19 and TRBJ2-1; D uncertain. This CDR3 spans 15 amino acids. Germline V gene sequence: CDR1 LNHDA, CDR2 SQIVND (reference sequence). Trimming removed 8 bases at V and 2 bases at J, with 16 bases between. Here the CDR3 reads CASSIQVVAYNEQFF. As DNA, the CDR3 is TGTGCCAGTTCCATTCAGGTTGTGGCCTACAATGAGCAGTTCTTC.

The V and J genes are TRBV28 and TRBJ1-1; TRBD1 is a possible D gene (6 bases). The CDR3 is 17 residues long. V lost 6 bases, J lost 1 base, and 21 bases lay in between. Germline-derived CDR1 and CDR2 are MDHEN and SYDVKM. CDR3 in DNA: TGTGCCAGCAGCCACCCGGGGGGGGGCGCTGAGAACACTGAAGCTTTCTTT. It is translated as CASSHPGGGAENTEAFF.

This chain joins TRBV7-2 and TRBJ2-3; 12 positions agree with TRBD2. Germline-derived CDR1 and CDR2 are SGHTA and FQGNSA. V was pared by 5 bases and J by 7 bases, with 4 bases of the junction left unmatched. CDR3 length: 14 residues. The CDR3 loop reads CASSMTSGGHTQYF. CDR3 nucleotides: TGTGCCAGCAGCATGACTAGCGGGGGCCATACGCAGTATTTT.

The genes are TRBV13 and TRBJ2-7; 8 positions match TRBD2. V trimming: 5 bases; J trimming: 0 bases; junction bases outside the gene matches: 12. The germline V gene has CDR1 PRHDT and CDR2 FYEKMQ (reference sequence). The CDR3 loop spans 17 amino acids. The CDR3, as DNA: TGTGCCAGCAGCCCCTCTTTAGGGGCGGGGGGCTCCTACGAGCAGTACTTC. Protein: CASSPSLGAGGSYEQYF.

This clone was recorded only once. The V and J genes are TRBV5-1 and TRBJ2-3; D might be TRBD1 (6 bases). There are 15 residues in the CDR3. The V gene's germline CDR1 is SGHRS and CDR2 YFSETQ. V dropped 1 base and J dropped 0 bases, with 9 bases sitting between them. For the CDR3, the DNA is TGCGCCAGCAGCTTGACTACAGGGAGCACAGATACGCAGTATTTT. Encoded protein: CASSLTTGSTDTQYF.

The rearrangement joins TRBV19 to TRBJ1-1; 10 bases are a match to TRBD1. The trim removed 7 bases at V and 3 bases at J, leaving 11 bases unmatched. The CDR3 spans 16 residues. From germline, CDR1 is LNHDA and CDR2 SQIVND (reference sequence). The CDR3 DNA is TGTGCCAGTACTCCTATCGGACAGGGGGGATACACTGAAGCTTTCTTT. Translating gives CASTPIGQGGYTEAFF.

The J gene is TRBJ2-2, the V gene TRBV5-4; 7 positions match TRBD1. Trimming at V came to 7 bases and at J to 0 bases, leaving 6 bases not matched to a gene. The germline CDR1 and CDR2 sequences are SGHNT and YYREEE (reference sequence). The CDR3 has 15 residues. In DNA form, the CDR3 reads TGTGCCAGCCGACAGGGAACCGCGAACACCGGGGAGCTGTTTTTT. This codes for CASRQGTANTGELFF.

The chain is built from TRBV2 and TRBJ1-5, with a tentative D call TRBD1 (5 bases). V was shortened by 10 bases and J by 1 base, with 11 bases between the two germline ends. Germline V gene sequence: CDR1 SNHLY, CDR2 FYNNEI. The CDR3 sequence is 13 residues long. In nucleotides, the CDR3 is TGTGCCACTTCCCGGGACAGCAATCAGCCCCAGCATTTT. Encoded protein: CATSRDSNQPQHF.

This chain uses TRBV19 with TRBJ1-1, with a weak D call TRBD1 (5 bases). V lost 6 bases and J lost 6, with 20 bases in between. Germline assignment: CDR1 LNHDA and CDR2 SQIVND (reference sequence). The CDR3 runs 15 residues. The CDR3 loop is CASRAGAGRLSEAFF. The CDR3 region has the DNA TGTGCCAGTAGGGCCGGTGCAGGGAGGCTATCTGAAGCTTTCTTT. Looking up the rest from reference TRBV19 and TRBJ1-1 gives the full variable domain: DGGITQSPKYLFRKEGQNVTLSCEQNLNHDAMYWYRQDPGQGLRLIYYSQIVNDFQKGDIAEGYSVSREKKESFPLTVTSAQKNPTAFYLCASRAGAGRLSEAFFGQGTRLTVV.

This chain connects TRBV29-1 to TRBJ2-1, with D tentatively TRBD1 (6 bases). In germline, CDR1 is SQVTM, CDR2 ANQGSEA. Trimming stripped 6 bases from V and 6 bases from J, with 12 bases between. The CDR3 is 12 amino acids. The CDR3 DNA reads TGCAGCGTAGAACAGGGTAGCAATGAGCAGTTCTTC. This gives the protein CSVEQGSNEQFF.